Reported below is one T cell receptor (beta chain). It has no known antigen specificity. Per-base quality was not reported, and no clone a single base away is much larger than it. This entry belongs to a study of shared clonotypes between healthy human individuals (TCRdb year 2020). About the full investigation: A couple of women and a few men aged 18 to 49 years were included in the cohort. For each donor, CD4 naive and CD4 memory were each run on three plates, CD8 naive on two plates, and CD8 memory on one plate. Blood TCR repertoires of about 5 healthy adults were deeply sequenced to estimate repertoire size and the extent of clonotype sharing between individuals. To increase sequencing depth and limit assay-specific biases, different laboratories used diverse techniques to prepare libraries and sequence TCR repertoires. Leukapheresis yielded between about 0.94 and 9 billion PBMCs per donor. The investigation overall reported the following: Larger estimated clonotype richness was generally found for naive subsets than for memory subsets. When a few donors were compared, the shared fraction of clonotypes was approximately 5% for naive CD4, about 4% for naive CD8, more than 2% for memory CD4, and 0.4% for memory CD8. Pairwise subsampling indicated that sequencing depth was expected to affect the degree of clonotype sharing among donors. Because the study included only a small number of donors, the genetic and exposure-history diversity represented was limited. Clonotypes shared by all four sorted-subset donors showed higher generation probabilities than non-shared clonotypes. Incomplete sequencing was indicated by rarefaction of sorted-subset datasets, despite the large sequencing depth. Sampling was restricted to blood, and TCR repertoires in tissues likely differ from the TCR repertoires found in blood.

Using the deep immunoSEQ assay, multiplex PCR amplified TCR CDR3 regions from genomic DNA. Extracted genomic DNA from each cell subset was spread evenly across all wells of several immunoSEQ 96-well plates, with each plate serving as a replicate. For sorted subsets, approximately 200 ng of genomic DNA, equivalent to some 33,000 T cell genomes, went into each replicate PCR. The purified libraries were quantified using a Qubit 3.0 fluorometer, sized with a Bioanalyzer 2100, and then quantified again using the KAPA Library Quantification kit. Each immunoSEQ 96-well plate was sequenced on its own single-read 150-cycle Illumina NextSeq 550 flow cell. The authors' pipeline ran thus. Because only junctional sequences without quality scores were contained in the immunoSEQ output, filtering matching that applied to full-length reads could not be performed. To assign V/J genes and CDR3, sequences were annotated against IMGT germline references using PyIR, a Python wrapper for IgBLAST v1.9. Reads with weak V/J assignments (E-value above 1e-6), missing CDR3, stop codons, out-of-frame junctions, or ambiguous translated residues were removed. V3J clonotypes were defined as sequences sharing the same inferred V gene, J gene, and CDR3 amino acid sequence. Percentage overlap between repertoires was computed as shared unique clonotypes divided by the size of the smaller repertoire. Repertoire richness was assessed with RTK rarefaction, the Chao1 estimator, and Recon v2.1 estimates of unobserved clonotypes. For all TCRbeta clonotypes obtained by the gDNA method from a handful of donors, generation probabilities were computed with OLGA. TCRdb's version of the immuneACCESS table is confined to in-frame rearrangements and falls short of the full clone set. An unresolved V gene accounts for under half of the shortfall where checked; the remainder is of unknown origin. Clonal size and the V and J genes are those of that table, whereas D and trimming came from the DNA. This sample holds over 2 million clones; around 92% were observed only once. The ten largest clones add up to approximately 0.39% of the sample.

Donors were healthy HIV-negative adults with no recently reported acute infections or vaccinations. Only Caucasian adults living in Nashville, Tennessee, USA were represented among the donors. CD4+ T cells were enriched by magnetic negative selection; naive cells were then positively selected on CD45RA, and the negative fraction formed the memory subset. Blood was obtained by leukapheresis, after which PBMCs were separated by Ficoll-Histopaque density gradient centrifugation and cryopreserved in liquid nitrogen vapor phase. Purity and quantity of every magnetically sorted T cell population were checked by analytical flow cytometry. Genomic DNA was isolated from every sorted fraction and measured by UV absorbance on a Nanodrop 2000c. Looking up the germline V gene yields CDR1 MGHRA and CDR2 YSYEKL. The CDR3 contains 15 residues, cysteine and phenylalanine counted. Only the CDR3 region is kept as DNA, spanning 45 bases read in frame from base 1. Germline trimming: 4 bases from V, 2 bases from J; junction bases outside gene matches: 6.

The chain is made from TRBV4-1 and TRBJ2-5; 8 bases in the middle match TRBD1. The source material was naive CD4+ T cells from PBMCs. This sample's cell subset or site label indicates: CD45RA+ positively selected. The sequence derives from a young man in good health. Some clones in this sample may be carry-over from other donors' samples. CDR3 loop: CASSRGQGGQETQYF. The nucleotide sequence reads as follows: TGCGCCAGCAGCCGCGGACAGGGCGGACAAGAGACCCAGTACTTC.